The 30 T cell receptor beta chains listed next were all sequenced from one sample in a study of T cells in Graves' hyperthyroidism and ophthalmopathy. The TCR beta CDR3 regions underwent amplification using RNA transcripts as the source. First-round RT-PCR with HTBI primers amplified the TCR CDR3 region. Each CDR3 protein gets one entry after TCRdb re-called the multiplex PCR reads with MiXCR. The sample yields approximately 600,000 distinct CDR3 sequences, approximately 15% seen once. Material: blood. The receptors were gathered from a woman under 30 with Graves' ophthalmopathy.

In DNA form, the CDR3 reads TGCGCCAGCAGCTCCCCCGGGGGTACAGCCTACGAGCAGTACTTC. Translation gives CASSSPGGTAYEQYF. The rearrangement links TRBV4-1 to TRBJ2-7, with a weak D call TRBD2 (6 bases). The germline V gene encodes CDR1 MGHRA and CDR2 YSYEKL. The V end was cut by 5 bases, the J end by 2 bases, with 16 bases between. This CDR3 has 15 residues.

This clonotype was recorded many times. The chain links TRBV20-1 to TRBJ2-3; 7 bases are shared with TRBD2. Trimming took 0 bases from V and 3 from J; bases not matched to a gene: 9. This CDR3 region has 16 residues. Germline V gene sequence: CDR1 DFQATT, CDR2 SNEGSKA (reference sequence). The CDR3: CSAREWAAGVTDTQYF. The CDR3 nucleotides read TGCAGTGCTAGAGAATGGGCGGCGGGAGTTACAGATACGCAGTATTTT.

This clonotype showed up many times. V gene TRBV29-1 combines with J gene TRBJ2-7; D possibly corresponds to TRBD2 (5 bases). Germline CDR1 and CDR2: SQVTM and ANQGSEA. The CDR3 length is 14 residues. Trimming cost V 2 bases and J 4 bases, with 15 bases left between them. The CDR3 sequence: CSVENEEGPYEQYF. CDR3 bases: TGCAGCGTTGAAAACGAAGAGGGCCCATACGAGCAGTACTTC.

This clonotype was counted at least ten times. J is TRBJ1-2 and V is TRBV28; D call uncertain. V lost 10 bases, J lost 4 bases, and 22 bases lay in between. The germline CDR1 and CDR2 sequences are MDHEN and SYDVKM. CDR3 length equals 15 residues. The CDR3 protein is CATEGGGLIGYGYTF. The CDR3 DNA reads as TGTGCCACCGAGGGTGGAGGGCTAATCGGCTATGGCTACACCTTC.

V usage is TRBV5-5 and J usage is TRBJ1-2, with D tentatively TRBD1 (6 bases). The CDR3 is 13 residues long. CDR1 and CDR2 (germline): SGHKS, YYEKEE (reference sequence). Trimming stripped 4 bases from V and 4 bases from J, with 11 bases between. The chain's CDR3 is CASSVQGSYGYTF. The DNA for the CDR3 is TGTGCCAGCAGCGTACAGGGAAGCTATGGCTACACCTTC.

This clonotype was detected only a few times. The rearrangement links TRBV6-5 to TRBJ1-4; TRBD1 is a possible D gene (5 bases). The CDR3 is 15 residues long. CDR1 and CDR2 from the germline V gene are MNHEY and SVGAGI. V dropped 7 bases and J dropped 0 bases, with 12 bases sitting between them. The CDR3 reads CASTSGPATNEKLFF. The CDR3 DNA reads TGTGCCAGCACTTCGGGGCCTGCAACTAATGAAAAACTGTTTTTT.

This clonotype appeared a few times. The genes are TRBV18 and TRBJ2-7, with D tentatively TRBD1 or TRBD2 (5 bases each). The CDR3 consists of 14 residues. From germline, CDR1 is KGHSH and CDR2 LQKENI. Trimming stripped 5 bases from V and 6 bases from J, with 17 bases between. The CDR3 is CASSIGQGDREQYF. The CDR3 DNA follows: TGTGCCAGCTCAATTGGGCAGGGAGACCGCGAGCAGTACTTC.

This clonotype has more than one count but fewer than ten. The V gene is TRBV11-2, the J gene TRBJ2-5; D may match TRBD1 or TRBD2 (6 bases each). CDR1 and CDR2 (germline): SGHAT, FQNNGV. V lost 1 base, J lost 5 bases, and 17 bases lay in between. The CDR3 spans 16 residues. This CDR3 reads CASSLAPGAAGETQYF. The CDR3 coding sequence is TGTGCCAGCAGCTTAGCCCCAGGGGCCGCGGGGGAGACCCAGTACTTC.

This clonotype has more than one count but fewer than ten. This chain connects TRBV15 to TRBJ1-1; perhaps TRBD1 as D (5 bases). The CDR3 has 15 amino acids. Trimming removed 1 base at V and 1 base at J, with 10 bases between. Germline-derived CDR1 and CDR2 are LNHNV and YYDKDF (reference sequence). The CDR3 DNA sequence: TGTGCCACCAGCAGAGGTGGACAACCGAACACTGAAGCTTTCTTT. Protein: CATSRGGQPNTEAFF.

This clonotype was observed a handful of times. The chain has TRBV6-1 and TRBJ2-1, with D possibly being TRBD1 (5 bases). Germline CDR1 is MNHNS and CDR2 is SASEGT. The CDR3 has 16 residues. V was cut by 5 bases and J by 5 bases, with 19 bases left in between. The CDR3 is CASSTPDNTPNNEQFF. The CDR3 coding sequence is TGTGCCAGCAGTACCCCGGACAATACCCCAAACAATGAGCAGTTCTTC.

This clonotype was seen at least ten times. This sequence joins TRBV27 and TRBJ2-7, with TRBD1 matching 9 bases. This CDR3 spans 15 amino acids. Germline-derived CDR1 and CDR2 are MNHEY and SMNVEV (reference sequence). V was pared by 4 bases and J by 4 bases, with 8 bases of the junction left unmatched. CDR3 sequence reads: CASSWAGTGWYEQYF. As DNA, the CDR3 is TGTGCCAGCAGTTGGGCCGGGACAGGGTGGTACGAGCAGTACTTC.

This clonotype was counted only a few times. The gene calls are TRBV15 and TRBJ1-2, with a tentative D call TRBD1 (6 bases). The CDR3 contains 15 residues. Germline loops: CDR1 LNHNV, CDR2 YYDKDF (reference sequence). The V and J ends lost 1 base and 10 bases respectively, with 19 bases between them. In nucleotides, the CDR3 is TGTGCCACCAGCAGAGCCAGTGATGGACAGCGCGACTACACCTTC. It specifies CATSRASDGQRDYTF.

A few counts support this clonotype. The chain carries TRBV19 and TRBJ1-4; 8 bases are a match to TRBD1. The germline gives CDR1 LNHDA, CDR2 SQIVND (reference sequence). The CDR3 is 14 amino acids. The J segment lost 6 bases and the V segment lost 6 bases, leaving 6 bases of the junction unmatched. The CDR3: CASRDRVEDEKLFF. In DNA form, the CDR3 reads TGTGCCAGTAGGGACAGGGTGGAGGATGAAAAACTGTTTTTT.

This clonotype was seen ten or more times. The rearrangement links TRBV5-1 to TRBJ1-2; unclear D gene. Trimming shortened V by 0 bases and J by 6 bases, and 6 bases separated the two germline ends. Germline V gives CDR1 SGHRS, CDR2 YFSETQ. CDR3 length: 12 residues. The CDR3 DNA sequence: TGCGCCAGCAGCTTGGAAGGAGATGGCTACACCTTC. Protein sequence: CASSLEGDGYTF.

This clonotype was seen at least ten times. The chain uses TRBV2 and TRBJ2-5; 7 bases match TRBD1. Germline V gene sequence: CDR1 SNHLY, CDR2 FYNNEI. CDR3 length: 14 residues. The V segment lost 7 bases and the J segment 3 bases; nucleotides outside the gene matches: 8. The CDR3 coding sequence is TGTGCCAGCATCCAAAGGGGGACAGAAGAGACCCAGTACTTC. It codes for CASIQRGTEETQYF. Full variable domain (remainder filled in from reference TRBV2 and TRBJ2-5): EPEVTQTPSHQVTQMGQEVILRCVPISNHLYFYWYRQILGQKVEFLVSFYNNEISEKSEIFDDQFSVERPDGSNFTLKIRSTKLEDSAMYFCASIQRGTEETQYFGPGTRLLVL.

This chain connects TRBV10-3 to TRBJ2-2; 11 positions match TRBD2. Germline lookup yields CDR1 ENHRY and CDR2 SYGVKD. Trimming cost V 5 bases and J 8 bases; bases outside gene matches: 13. CDR3 length: 17 amino acids. The CDR3 spells CAISRTSGQYSSGELFF. CDR3 nucleotides: TGTGCCATCAGTAGGACTAGCGGGCAATACAGTAGTGGGGAGCTGTTTTTT.

This clonotype was picked up many times. The genes are TRBV11-3 and TRBJ2-1; 8 bases fit TRBD2. Germline V lookup: CDR1 SGHNT, CDR2 YENEEA. This CDR3 is 19 amino acids long. V was pared by 5 bases and J by 3 bases, with 18 bases of the junction left unmatched. CDR3 amino acids: CASSIPSGLGYPLYNEQFF. As DNA, the CDR3 is TGTGCCAGCAGCATTCCCTCGGGACTAGGGTACCCGCTCTACAATGAGCAGTTCTTC.

This clonotype was seen at least ten times. The chain has TRBV7-9 and TRBJ2-7, with 9 bases that match TRBD2. The CDR3 consists of 14 residues. In germline, CDR1 is SEHNR, CDR2 FQNEAQ (reference sequence). The trim removed 3 bases at V and 4 bases at J, leaving 4 bases unmatched. The CDR3 DNA is TGTGCCAGCAGCTTGAGCGGGAGGCCTTACGAGCAGTACTTC. Its translation is CASSLSGRPYEQYF.

In its sample, this clonotype was seen many times. This chain uses TRBV28 with TRBJ2-7; tentatively, D is TRBD1 or TRBD2 (5 bases each). The germline CDR1 and CDR2 sequences are MDHEN and SYDVKM. The germline V and J ends were trimmed by 3 bases and 4 bases, with 13 bases remaining between them. The CDR3 totals 14 residues. The DNA for the CDR3 is TGTGCCAGCAGTTTGAGTCTGGGACGTTACGAGCAGTACTTC. Residues: CASSLSLGRYEQYF.

In this sample, this clonotype turned up many times. The chain employs TRBV7-2 and TRBJ1-1; tentative D call: TRBD1 (5 bases). From germline, CDR1 is SGHTA and CDR2 FQGNSA. V gave up 1 base and J gave up 0 bases, with 12 bases separating them. This CDR3 is built from 16 residues. CDR3 DNA: TGTGCCAGCAGCTTAGGGGGGGGGAGGATGAACACTGAAGCTTTCTTT. The encoded protein is CASSLGGGRMNTEAFF.

The sample holds a few counts of this clonotype. The rearrangement links TRBV30 to TRBJ1-1, with 9 bases matching TRBD1. The ends lost 5 bases at V and 8 bases at J; junction bases unmatched: 6. Germline CDR1 GTSNPN, CDR2 SVGIG (reference sequence). This CDR3 comprises 12 residues. CDR3 sequence (DNA): TGTGCCTGGGGCCCGACAGGGGGGGAAGCTTTCTTT. It codes for CAWGPTGGEAFF.

This clonotype showed up many times. The rearrangement links TRBV6-2 or TRBV6-3 to TRBJ1-1; a possible D gene is TRBD1 (6 bases). There are 17 residues in the CDR3. V was shortened by 7 bases and J by 0 bases, with 21 bases between the two germline ends. Germline V gene data show CDR1 as MNHEY and CDR2 as SVGEGT. This chain's CDR3 is CASISGGTIPVNTEAFF. The CDR3 DNA reads as TGTGCCAGCATTTCCGGGGGGACAATCCCCGTGAACACTGAAGCTTTCTTT.

The table lists this clonotype with many counts. The V gene is TRBV10-3, the J gene TRBJ2-3; D gene uncertain. The CDR3 runs 12 residues. V was cut by 5 bases and J by 2 bases, with 5 bases left in between. The germline V gene has CDR1 ENHRY and CDR2 SYGVKD. The CDR3 loop is CAISSDTDTQYF. The CDR3 DNA follows: TGTGCCATCAGTTCGGACACAGATACGCAGTATTTT.

This clonotype was counted many times. This chain connects TRBV5-1 to TRBJ2-1, with a tentative D call TRBD1 (6 bases). The germline V gene has CDR1 SGHRS and CDR2 YFSETQ. The V end was cut by 3 bases, the J end by 0 bases, with 7 bases between. CDR3 length: 14 amino acids. Here the CDR3 DNA reads TGCGCCAGCAGCTCGGACAGCTCCTACAATGAGCAGTTCTTC. This encodes CASSSDSSYNEQFF.

This clonotype was observed many times. The rearrangement joins TRBV18 to TRBJ2-1; 7 nucleotides agree with TRBD1. The CDR3 consists of 15 residues. Per germline, CDR1 KGHSH and CDR2 LQKENI. Losses at the gene ends were 0 bases for V and 5 bases for J; bases not matched to a gene: 4. CDR3 region: CASSPPGTVDNEQFF. CDR3 in DNA: TGTGCCAGCTCACCACCCGGGACAGTAGACAATGAGCAGTTCTTC.

This clonotype turned up a few times. This chain joins TRBV24-1 and TRBJ2-2; D ambiguous. Trimming pared 7 bases from V and 2 bases from J, leaving 7 bases between. Germline CDR1 reads KGHDR; CDR2 reads SFDVKD. CDR3 length equals 13 residues. For the CDR3, the DNA is TGTGCCACCAGCGAAAAAAACACCGGGGAGCTGTTTTTT. Its protein is CATSEKNTGELFF.

This clonotype was recorded many times. This chain uses TRBV29-1 with TRBJ2-1, with 7 nucleotides matching TRBD2. V gave up 1 base and J gave up 4 bases; unmatched junction bases: 7. The germline gives CDR1 SQVTM, CDR2 ANQGSEA. This CDR3 has 15 amino acids. The CDR3 nucleotides read TGCAGCGTTGAAGCGGGGAGGGCATATTACAATGAGCAGTTCTTC. Amino acids: CSVEAGRAYYNEQFF.

This clonotype showed up many times. The chain has TRBV12-3 or TRBV12-4 and TRBJ1-1, with D tentatively TRBD1 (5 bases). CDR3 size: 11 residues. V lost 11 bases and J lost 4, with 11 bases in between. CDR3: CAGGGGTEAFF. CDR3 DNA sequence: TGTGCCGGGGGGGGAGGCACTGAAGCTTTCTTT.

This clonotype was seen ten or more times. The chain combines TRBV30 with TRBJ2-2; D is ambiguous. In germline, CDR1 is GTSNPN, CDR2 SVGIG (reference sequence). CDR3 length: 12 residues. With 0 bases removed from V and 7 bases from J, the gap between germline ends came to 6 bases. The CDR3 nucleotides are TGTGCCTGGAGTGTACTGGACGGGGAGCTGTTTTTT. As protein: CAWSVLDGELFF.

This chain links TRBV30 with TRBJ1-1; 7 bases match TRBD1. Germline V gene data show CDR1 as GTSNPN and CDR2 as SVGIG (reference sequence). The V segment lost 2 bases and the J segment 6 bases; nucleotides outside the gene matches: 12. CDR3 length equals 15 residues. The CDR3 region has the DNA TGTGCCTGGAGTCCCGCGGGACAGTTGGGCGCTGAAGCTTTCTTT. Translated, it gives CAWSPAGQLGAEAFF.